This entry lists 23 T cell receptor beta chains sequenced from one sample in a study of cytotoxic CD8 clonotypes in ibrutinib-treated CLL. Data came from immunoSEQ multiplex PCR; TCRdb stores just in-frame clones and leaves some out. This table has some 50,000 clones, approximately 52% appearing once. Sequences were derived from PBMCs, sampled after 24 months of ibrutinib treatment. Every receptor here comes from a human donor with chronic lymphocytic leukemia.

This rearrangement joins TRBV4-1 to TRBJ2-2; D gene ambiguous. This CDR3 has 15 residues. V dropped 2 bases and J dropped 1 base, with 8 bases sitting between them. The germline V gene has CDR1 MGHRA and CDR2 YSYEKL. CDR3 residues: CASSQLSQNTGELFF. CDR3 in DNA: TGCGCCAGCAGCCAACTGTCACAGAACACCGGGGAGCTGTTTTTT.

The CDR3 DNA follows: TGTGCCAGCAGCTTAGTCGGTCGTCGACTAGCGGGAGGAGGGAATGAGCAGTTCTTC. Translation gives CASSLVGRRLAGGGNEQFF. This chain uses TRBV11-2 with TRBJ2-1; 13 bases align to TRBD2. Germline CDR1 SGHAT, CDR2 FQNNGV. The CDR3 runs to 19 residues. J lost 7 bases, V lost 1 base, and 13 bases had no gene match.

The chain uses TRBV4-1 and TRBJ1-6, with D unresolved. V was shortened by 1 base and J by 9 bases, with 13 bases between the two germline ends. CDR1 is MGHRA and CDR2 is YSYEKL in the germline V gene. The CDR3 loop spans 15 amino acids. In nucleotides, the CDR3 is TGCGCCAGCAGCCAAGGAGGTACGATCGGTTCACCCCTCCACTTT. Residues: CASSQGGTIGSPLHF.

The chain combines TRBV6-5 with TRBJ1-2; the D is unclear. Between the trimmed V and J ends, which lost 4 bases and 3 bases, there was a span of 12 bases. From germline, CDR1 is MNHEY and CDR2 SVGAGI. The CDR3 is 14 amino acids. CDR3 DNA sequence: TGTGCCAGCAGTTTATACGAGGGTCACTATGGCTACACCTTC. As protein: CASSLYEGHYGYTF.

The chain joins TRBV28 to TRBJ1-3; D remains ambiguous. Looked up from germline, CDR1 is MDHEN and CDR2 is SYDVKM. This CDR3 has 15 amino acids. Trimming removed 7 bases from V and 0 bases from J, with 13 bases in between. The CDR3 DNA follows: TGTGCCAGCATGGGTAGTTTGGGCTCTGGAAACACCATATATTTT. Amino acid sequence: CASMGSLGSGNTIYF.

The rearrangement joins TRBV29-1 to TRBJ2-5, with D unresolved. The germline CDR1 and CDR2 sequences are SQVTM and ANQGSEA. The CDR3 extends over 12 amino acids. Trimming shortened V by 5 bases and J by 2 bases, and 9 bases separated the two germline ends. This chain's CDR3 is CSVSDLQETQYF. The CDR3 DNA sequence: TGCAGCGTTAGCGACCTACAAGAGACCCAGTACTTC.

This clone has more than one count but fewer than ten. Sequence at one end of the junction differs from germline and may be a read error. The chain is built from TRBV9 and TRBJ2-7, with D possibly TRBD1 on 5 matching bases. Germline-derived CDR1 and CDR2 are SGDLS and YYNGEE. The CDR3 extends over 13 amino acids. CDR3: CASSGGGPYAQYF. The CDR3 DNA is TGTGCCAGCAGCGGGGGCGGCCCCTACGCGCAGTACTTC.

The chain has TRBV2 and TRBJ1-2; 9 bases align to TRBD1. With 6 bases clipped from V and 7 bases from J, the junction kept 9 bases outside the gene matches. The CDR3 consists of 14 residues. CDR1 SNHLY and CDR2 FYNNEI come from the germline V gene. For the CDR3, the DNA is TGTGCCAGCAGCTTGGGACAGGGAGTTCGTGGCTACACCTTC. As protein: CASSLGQGVRGYTF.

In DNA form, the CDR3 reads TGTGCCAGCAGCTCCCGGCCGTCAGAGGGAGCCTACGAGCAGTACTTC. Protein sequence: CASSSRPSEGAYEQYF. The V gene is TRBV5-4, the J gene TRBJ2-7; D is possibly TRBD2 (5 bases). CDR1 is SGHNT, CDR2 YYREEE, per germline (reference sequence). The CDR3 sequence is 16 residues long. The V end lost 3 bases, the J end lost 2 bases, and 18 bases lay between the germline ends.

This clone was seen more than once but under ten times. The CDR3 coding sequence is TGCAGCGCCGCCCGGCCCCCAGGGGGCGGCACTGAAGCTTTCTTT. Amino acids: CSAARPPGGGTEAFF. The chain combines TRBV29-1 with TRBJ1-1; 8 bases agree with TRBD1. After removal of 7 bases from V and 4 bases from J, the junction contained 14 bases not matched to a gene. The CDR3 covers 15 residues. CDR1 and CDR2 (germline): SQVTM, ANQGSEA.

This clone was counted only a few times. The chain carries TRBV5-1 and TRBJ1-2, with TRBD1 matching 9 bases. From germline, CDR1 is SGHRS and CDR2 YFSETQ. V gave up 0 bases and J gave up 3 bases; unmatched junction bases: 0. The CDR3 totals 14 residues. CDR3 sequence (DNA): TGCGCCAGCAGCTTGGGACAGGGGGACTATGGCTACACCTTC. Amino acids: CASSLGQGDYGYTF. The variable domain in full, completed from reference TRBV5-1 and TRBJ1-2, reads KAGVTQTPRYLIKTRGQQVTLSCSPISGHRSVSWYQQTPGQGLQFLFEYFSETQRNKGNFPGRFSGRQFSNSRSEMNVSTLELGDSALYLCASSLGQGDYGYTFGSGTRLTVV.

There are a few counts of this clone. The chain couples TRBV27 to TRBJ2-7; 7 bases are a match to TRBD1. V was clipped by 6 bases and J by 7 bases; unmatched bases: 3. Germline CDR1 and CDR2: MNHEY and SMNVEV (reference sequence). The CDR3 loop spans 11 amino acids. CDR3 nucleotides: TGTGCCAGCAGCTCAGGGGGAGAGCAGTACGTC. It is translated as CASSSGGEQYV.

This clone was observed a handful of times. The rearrangement links TRBV7-9 to TRBJ1-5; a possible D gene is TRBD1 (5 bases). Germline V gene lookup returns CDR1 SEHNR and CDR2 FQNEAQ (reference sequence). The CDR3 runs 18 residues. Trimming shortened V by 2 bases and J by 5 bases, and 22 bases separated the two germline ends. Written as DNA, the CDR3 is TGTGCCAGCAGCTTAAGACTAATGGCAGGGCCTGAGGATCAGCCCCAGCATTTT. This sequence encodes CASSLRLMAGPEDQPQHF.

The chain carries TRBV11-3 and TRBJ2-1; D uncertain. Germline CDR1 reads SGHNT; CDR2 reads YENEEA. There are 14 residues in the CDR3. V gave up 5 bases and J gave up 8 bases, with 16 bases separating them. In DNA form, the CDR3 reads TGTGCCAGCAGCATCGACACGTTTTTCGATGAGCAGTTCTTC. Residues: CASSIDTFFDEQFF.

The chain employs TRBV6-6 and TRBJ2-7; weak D call: TRBD1 (6 bases). CDR1 is MNHNY, CDR2 SVGAGI, per germline (reference sequence). CDR3 length equals 14 residues. The V gene lost 4 bases and the J gene lost 0 bases, with 10 bases spanning the gap. The CDR3 sequence: CASSFQGSSYEQYF. The CDR3 nucleotides are TGTGCCAGCAGTTTCCAGGGGAGCTCCTACGAGCAGTACTTC.

CDR3 protein: CASSPGGPYSPLHF. The DNA of the CDR3 is TGTGCCAGCAGCCCTGGGGGACCTTATTCACCCCTCCACTTT. The chain is built from TRBV27 and TRBJ1-6, with a possible D match to TRBD1 (5 bases). CDR3 size: 14 residues. The germline CDR1 and CDR2 sequences are MNHEY and SMNVEV (reference sequence). The V end was cut by 6 bases, the J end by 8 bases, with 14 bases between.

V and J are TRBV28 and TRBJ1-1; D is undetermined. Germline CDR1 reads MDHEN; CDR2 reads SYDVKM. The CDR3 consists of 13 residues. V lost 8 bases and J lost 0, with 10 bases in between. As DNA, the CDR3 is TGTGCCAGCCGGCGACCCATGAACACTGAAGCTTTCTTT. It codes for CASRRPMNTEAFF.

This clone was observed a few times. The gene calls are TRBV6-1 and TRBJ2-5; D is unclear. Between the trimmed V and J ends, which lost 5 bases and 0 bases, there was a span of 13 bases. Germline V gene sequence: CDR1 MNHNS, CDR2 SASEGT. This CDR3 is 15 amino acids long. The CDR3 coding sequence is TGTGCCAGCAGTCCCAAAAGCGCGGACCAAGAGACCCAGTACTTC. As protein: CASSPKSADQETQYF.

This clone was observed a few times. This chain connects TRBV30 to TRBJ1-5, with 7 bases that match TRBD1. The CDR3 spans 13 residues. The germline V gene encodes CDR1 GTSNPN and CDR2 SVGIG (reference sequence). V was clipped by 3 bases and J by 5 bases; unmatched bases: 4. The CDR3 sequence: CAWRDRSDQPQHF. The CDR3 bases are TGTGCCTGGAGGGACAGGAGCGATCAGCCCCAGCATTTT. The variable domain in full, completed from reference TRBV30 and TRBJ1-5, reads SQTIHQWPATLVQPVGSPLSLECTVEGTSNPNLYWYRQAAGRGLQLLFYSVGIGQISSEVPQNLSASRPQDRQFILSSKKLLLSDSGFYLCAWRDRSDQPQHFGDGTRLSIL.

The count of this clone is one. The chain uses TRBV27 and TRBJ2-1; a weak D match, TRBD2 (6 bases). The CDR3 is 17 amino acids. CDR1 is MNHEY, CDR2 SMNVEV, per germline (reference sequence). The ends were cut back, 1 base at V and 8 bases at J, with 21 bases in the middle. The CDR3 DNA is TGTGCCAGCAGTTTATTGGGGTGGGGGGAGAGGGACTATGAGCAGTTCTTC. It encodes CASSLLGWGERDYEQFF.

This rearrangement joins TRBV30 to TRBJ2-7, with 8 bases lining up with TRBD2. From germline, CDR1 is GTSNPN and CDR2 SVGIG (reference sequence). Trimming at V came to 0 bases and at J to 1 base, leaving 8 bases not matched to a gene. The CDR3 sequence is 16 residues long. CDR3 sequence reads: CAWSVRVGTSSYEQYF. The CDR3 region has the DNA TGTGCCTGGAGTGTACGAGTAGGGACTAGTTCCTACGAGCAGTACTTC.

This clone was recorded a few times. The V and J genes are TRBV7-4 and TRBJ2-7, with D possibly matching TRBD2 (6 bases). Germline lookup yields CDR1 SGHVT and CDR2 SQSDAQ. The CDR3 is 14 amino acids. The ends were cut back, 6 bases at V and 4 bases at J, with 16 bases in the middle. CDR3 residues: CASRRGTSLYEQYV. The CDR3 nucleotides read TGTGCCAGCAGACGTGGGACTTCTCTATACGAGCAGTACGTC.

V usage is TRBV5-1 and J usage is TRBJ1-1; no definite D call. Trimming removed 0 bases at V and 2 bases at J, with 8 bases between. This CDR3 comprises 14 residues. From germline, CDR1 is SGHRS and CDR2 YFSETQ. This CDR3 is CASSLDAANTEAFF. As DNA, the CDR3 is TGCGCCAGCAGCTTGGACGCGGCTAACACTGAAGCTTTCTTT.